This T cell receptor (beta chain) is from a study of blood T cell repertoires in COVID-19. Study as a whole: PBMCs, B-cell-depleted T cells, or T cells were the source of the cDNA or gDNA that made up the material.

Only in-frame clones appear in the TCRdb table, and some are missing; sequencing was by immunoSEQ multiplex PCR. The table lists about 90,000 clones, roughly nine tenths of them singletons. The table lists this clone with a few counts. Germline assignment: CDR1 MNHEY and CDR2 SVGAGI. Germline trimming cut 5 bases from V and 4 bases from J; bases unmatched to any gene: 2. There are 14 residues in the CDR3. The V call is TRBV6-5, the J call TRBJ1-2; 12 nucleotides match TRBD1. Sequencing was done on a sample of peripheral blood. This sequence was found in a human donor with active COVID-19. The donor label of this sample is uncertain. This CDR3 is CASSRDRGPYGYTF. The CDR3 nucleotides read TGTGCCAGCAGTCGGGACAGGGGGCCCTATGGCTACACCTTC.